This T cell receptor beta chain was recovered during a study of T cells in tuberculosis. Study details: The T cells targeted glucose monomycolate, a mycobacterial lipid, via CD1B.

The table came from immunoSEQ multiplex PCR; TCRdb's copy has only in-frame clones and leaves some out. The sample carries under 45,000 clones, approximately 90% recorded once. Deletions cut 8 bases from V and 4 bases from J, with 8 bases between. Germline V gene data show CDR1 as MNHEY and CDR2 as SMNVEV (reference sequence). The CDR3 spans 11 residues. Time point defined: new active TB diagnosis, blood taken before or within 7 days of starting treatment. The chain joins TRBV27 to TRBJ1-1; D unresolved. The sequence derives from an adult with tuberculosis. Here the sequenced sample was PBMCs, taken at tuberculosis diagnosis. CDR3 sequence: CASGRGTEAFF. CDR3 bases: TGTGCCAGCGGACGGGGCACTGAAGCTTTCTTT.